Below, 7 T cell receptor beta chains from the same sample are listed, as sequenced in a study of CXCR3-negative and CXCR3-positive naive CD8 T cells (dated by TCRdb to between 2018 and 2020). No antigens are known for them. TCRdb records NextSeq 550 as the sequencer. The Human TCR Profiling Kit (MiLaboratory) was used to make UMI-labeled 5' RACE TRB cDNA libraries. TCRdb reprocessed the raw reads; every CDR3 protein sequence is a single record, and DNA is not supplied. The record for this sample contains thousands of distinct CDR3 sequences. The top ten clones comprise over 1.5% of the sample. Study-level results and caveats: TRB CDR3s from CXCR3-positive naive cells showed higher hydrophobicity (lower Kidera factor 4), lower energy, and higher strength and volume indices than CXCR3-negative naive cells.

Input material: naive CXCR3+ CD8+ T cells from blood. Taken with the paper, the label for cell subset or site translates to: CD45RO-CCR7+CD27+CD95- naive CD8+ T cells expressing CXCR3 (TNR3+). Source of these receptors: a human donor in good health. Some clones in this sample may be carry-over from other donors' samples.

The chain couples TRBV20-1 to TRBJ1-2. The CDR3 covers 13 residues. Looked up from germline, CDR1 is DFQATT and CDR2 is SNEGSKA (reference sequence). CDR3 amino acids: CSARDPGNYGYTF.

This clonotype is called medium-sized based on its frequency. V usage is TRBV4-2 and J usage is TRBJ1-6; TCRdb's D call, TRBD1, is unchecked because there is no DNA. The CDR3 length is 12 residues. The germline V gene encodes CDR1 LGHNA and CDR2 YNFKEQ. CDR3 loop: CASSSGNSPLHF.

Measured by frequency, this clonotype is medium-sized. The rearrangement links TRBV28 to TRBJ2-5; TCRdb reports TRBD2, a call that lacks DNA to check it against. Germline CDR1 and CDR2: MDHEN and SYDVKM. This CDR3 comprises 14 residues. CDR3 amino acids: CASSSGLAGETQYF.

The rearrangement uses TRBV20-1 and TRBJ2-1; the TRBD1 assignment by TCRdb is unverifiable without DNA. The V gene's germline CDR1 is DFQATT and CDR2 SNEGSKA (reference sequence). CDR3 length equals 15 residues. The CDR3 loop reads CSARDVQGGYNEQFF.

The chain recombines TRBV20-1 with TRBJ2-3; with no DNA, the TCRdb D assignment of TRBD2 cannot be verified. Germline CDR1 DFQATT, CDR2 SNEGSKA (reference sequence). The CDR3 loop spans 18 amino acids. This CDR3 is CSARGVLAGTKGTDTQYF.

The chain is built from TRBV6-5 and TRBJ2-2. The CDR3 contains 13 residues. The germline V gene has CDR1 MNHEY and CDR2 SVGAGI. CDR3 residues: CASSYSNTGELFF.

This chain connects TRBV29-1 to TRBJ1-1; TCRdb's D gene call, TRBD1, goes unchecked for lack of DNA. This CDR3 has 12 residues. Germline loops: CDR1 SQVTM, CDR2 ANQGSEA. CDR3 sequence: CSADQGNTEAFF.